This T cell receptor beta chain was retrieved from a study of PD-L1 blockade in urothelial cancer. Study information: The study started patients on atezolizumab in about 2014, giving 1,200 mg intravenously every 3 weeks. After treatment start, blood was analyzed at 3 weeks (second dose) and at 6 weeks. About 90% of the 29 patients were men with bladder-origin urothelial cancer. Findings and caveats of the study: Stronger expansion of tumor-associated clones in blood at 3 weeks distinguished durable-benefit patients.

Note on this clone: Its matching antigen is unknown.

Sequenced by immunoSEQ multiplex PCR; TCRdb stores in-frame clones only, minus some. The repertoire holds approximately 48,000 clones, with around 85% as singletons. This CDR3 has 14 amino acids. CDR1 and CDR2 from the germline V gene are SGHRS and YFSETQ. Trimming took 0 bases from V and 6 from J, leaving 12 bases between them. The source of this sequence is a man in his 60s with urothelial cancer. This specimen was PBMCs, taken around atezolizumab (anti-PD-L1) treatment. The chain joins TRBV5-1 to TRBJ1-2; no clear D. This chain's CDR3 is CASSLDHPSDGYTF. The CDR3 nucleotides are TGCGCCAGCAGCTTGGACCATCCTTCGGATGGCTACACCTTC.